Each of the 17 T cell receptor beta chains below was sequenced from the same sample in a study of cytomegalovirus exposure and HLA in healthy donors. With 60 Vbeta and 13 Jbeta primers, the PCR was carried out. Sequenced by immunoSEQ multiplex PCR; TCRdb stores in-frame clones only, minus some. The sample holds around 97,000 clones; about 77% are singletons and the top ten take over 9%. The sequencing input was PBMCs. The receptors shown here come from a woman younger than 35 in good health and CMV-seropositive.

This chain links TRBV2 with TRBJ1-6; a weak D match, TRBD1 (6 bases). CDR1 and CDR2 from the germline V gene are SNHLY and FYNNEI. The length of the CDR3 is 14 residues. V lost 3 bases to trimming and J lost 10 bases, with 13 bases between them. This CDR3 reads CASSETGSESPLHF. For the CDR3, the DNA is TGTGCCAGCAGTGAGACAGGTTCAGAGTCACCCCTCCACTTT. Variable domain in full (rest from reference TRBV2 and TRBJ1-6): EPEVTQTPSHQVTQMGQEVILRCVPISNHLYFYWYRQILGQKVEFLVSFYNNEISEKSEIFDDQFSVERPDGSNFTLKIRSTKLEDSAMYFCASSETGSESPLHFGNGTRLTVT.

The rearrangement links TRBV7-8 to TRBJ2-7, with D possibly being TRBD1 (7 bases). CDR3 length: 14 residues. V lost 4 bases to trimming and J lost 2 bases, with 12 bases between them. Germline loops: CDR1 SGHVS, CDR2 FQNEAQ. The CDR3 here is CASSSRGRPYEQYF. In DNA, the CDR3 is TGTGCCAGCAGCTCCAGGGGGAGGCCCTACGAGCAGTACTTC. The full variable domain, rest sourced from reference TRBV7-8 and TRBJ2-7, is GAGVSQSPRYKVAKRGQDVALRCDPISGHVSLFWYQQALGQGPEFLTYFQNEAQLDKSGLPSDRFFAERPEGSVSTLKIQRTQQEDSAVYLCASSSRGRPYEQYFGPGTRLTVT.

This clone was recorded once. The genes are TRBV5-6 and TRBJ2-7; a possible D gene is TRBD2 (7 bases). V lost 4 bases to trimming and J lost 6 bases, with 20 bases between them. CDR3 length equals 15 residues. The germline V gene encodes CDR1 SGHDT and CDR2 YYEEEE. The CDR3 is CASSPLGRGGGEQYF. The CDR3 DNA sequence: TGTGCCAGCAGCCCCCTGGGCAGGGGAGGGGGCGAGCAGTACTTC.

With respect to this clone: Other DNA variants within this sample encode the same CDR3. The rearrangement links TRBV7-2 to TRBJ1-1; TRBD1 is a possible D gene (5 bases). The ends were cut back, 6 bases at V and 5 bases at J, with 10 bases in the middle. Per the germline V gene, CDR1 is SGHTA and CDR2 is FQGNSA. The CDR3 contains 12 residues. CDR3 protein: CASSPGWTEAFF. CDR3 nucleotides: TGTGCCAGCAGTCCAGGGTGGACTGAAGCTTTCTTT.

This clone appeared a few times. The J gene is TRBJ1-5, the V gene TRBV19; tentatively, D is TRBD1 (5 bases). The CDR3 contains 15 residues. Germline V gene sequence: CDR1 LNHDA, CDR2 SQIVND (reference sequence). V was cut by 4 bases and J by 5 bases, with 15 bases left in between. CDR3 DNA: TGTGCCAGTAGTACTGGCCCCAAGGGGCATCAGCCCCAGCATTTT. It yields the protein CASSTGPKGHQPQHF.

This sequence joins TRBV27 and TRBJ1-2; possible D gene TRBD1, 5 bases. CDR1 is MNHEY and CDR2 is SMNVEV in the germline V gene (reference sequence). This CDR3 comprises 15 residues. Between the trimmed V and J ends, which lost 1 base and 2 bases, there was a span of 11 bases. The CDR3 reads CASSLLPGENYGYTF. The CDR3 DNA is TGTGCCAGCAGTTTATTACCGGGGGAGAACTATGGCTACACCTTC.

Turning to this clone: Compared with germline, one end of the junction differs, possibly owing to a read error. The chain recombines TRBV28 with TRBJ2-5, with 10 nucleotides matching TRBD2. Germline V gene sequence: CDR1 MDHEN, CDR2 SYDVKM. The CDR3 consists of 16 residues. The CDR3 DNA is TGTGCCAGCAGAGGGAACCAGGGACGGGGGAAAGCGGGGGGGGACTTC. Its protein product is CASRGNQGRGKAGGDF.

The V call is TRBV19, the J call TRBJ1-4, with 10 bases aligning to TRBD1. Unmatched junction bases numbered 11, after V lost 8 bases and J lost 8 bases. CDR1 is LNHDA, CDR2 SQIVND, per germline (reference sequence). The length of the CDR3 is 15 residues. The CDR3 loop reads CASSLLGTGAEKLFF. DNA for the CDR3: TGTGCCAGTTCCTTGTTGGGGACAGGGGCCGAAAAACTGTTTTTT.

The chain uses TRBV30 and TRBJ1-1; 11 nucleotides agree with TRBD1. The trim removed 1 base at V and 1 base at J, leaving 11 bases unmatched. The CDR3 spans 18 residues. CDR1 is GTSNPN, CDR2 SVGIG, per germline (reference sequence). The CDR3, as DNA: TGTGCCTGGAGTGCCTATAGGACAGGGGGCGCGAGGAACACTGAAGCTTTCTTT. Translating gives CAWSAYRTGGARNTEAFF.

The chain has TRBV7-8 and TRBJ2-1, with 9 bases identical to TRBD2. This CDR3 comprises 15 residues. Trimming took 5 bases from V and 4 from J; bases not matched to a gene: 6. Germline V gene data show CDR1 as SGHVS and CDR2 as FQNEAQ. CDR3: CASSPRLAEYNEQFF. The CDR3 bases are TGTGCCAGCAGCCCACGACTAGCGGAATACAATGAGCAGTTCTTC.

This chain joins TRBV7-2 and TRBJ2-5, with 7 positions matching TRBD2. CDR1 and CDR2 (germline): SGHTA, FQGNSA. The CDR3 totals 15 residues. The J segment lost 2 bases and the V segment lost 1 base, leaving 4 bases of the junction unmatched. The CDR3 region has the DNA TGTGCCAGCAGCTTAGTAGTCGGGGGGCAAGAGACCCAGTACTTC. Residues: CASSLVVGGQETQYF.

The chain carries TRBV5-1 and TRBJ2-5; 10 bases align to TRBD1. Germline V CDR1 and CDR2: SGHRS, YFSETQ. The CDR3 totals 14 residues. V lost 4 bases and J lost 6; bases outside the gene matches: 6. CDR3 in amino acids: CASSHGQGGKTQYF. The DNA of the CDR3 is TGCGCCAGCAGCCATGGACAGGGGGGAAAGACCCAGTACTTC. Based on the CDR3 plus reference TRBV5-1 and TRBJ2-5, the full variable domain is KAGVTQTPRYLIKTRGQQVTLSCSPISGHRSVSWYQQTPGQGLQFLFEYFSETQRNKGNFPGRFSGRQFSNSRSEMNVSTLELGDSALYLCASSHGQGGKTQYFGPGTRLLVL.

The CDR3 nucleotides are TGCAGCGTTCCGGGACAGCTGAACACTGAAGCTTTCTTT. Amino acids: CSVPGQLNTEAFF. The V and J genes are TRBV29-1 and TRBJ1-1, with 7 positions matching TRBD1. This CDR3 is 13 amino acids long. Trimming cost V 5 bases and J 0 bases; bases outside gene matches: 3. The germline V gene has CDR1 SQVTM and CDR2 ANQGSEA. The entire variable domain, with the rest obtained from reference TRBV29-1 and TRBJ1-1, is as follows: SAVISQKPSRDICQRGTSLTIQCQVDSQVTMMFWYRQQPGQSLTLIATANQGSEATYESGFVIDKFPISRPNLTFSTLTVSNMSPEDSSIYLCSVPGQLNTEAFFGQGTRLTVV.

The CDR3 here is CASSVSGTGGEKLFF. CDR3 nucleotides: TGTGCCAGCAGTGTCTCCGGGACAGGGGGCGAAAAACTGTTTTTT. This chain connects TRBV6-4 to TRBJ1-4, with 12 bases lining up with TRBD1. Germline V gene sequence: CDR1 MRHNA, CDR2 SNTAGT. The CDR3 loop spans 15 amino acids. V was clipped by 4 bases and J by 8 bases; unmatched bases: 5.

In nucleotides, the CDR3 is TGTGCCAGCAGCAGTACGGGGACAGGGGACACCGGGGAGCTGTTTTTT. The encoded protein is CASSSTGTGDTGELFF. The chain recombines TRBV9 with TRBJ2-2, with 10 bases that match TRBD1. The CDR3 is made up of 16 amino acids. After removal of 4 bases from V and 3 bases from J, the junction contained 6 bases not matched to a gene. Looked up from germline, CDR1 is SGDLS and CDR2 is YYNGEE.

The chain uses TRBV7-2 and TRBJ1-2; 10 nucleotides match TRBD1. The CDR3 loop spans 18 amino acids. Looked up from germline, CDR1 is SGHTA and CDR2 is FQGNSA. The junction had 11 bases not matched to a gene; V was cut back by 0 bases and J by 4 bases. The CDR3 nucleotides read TGTGCCAGCAGCTTAGCTCTATTACGGACAGGGGGGGGCTATGGCTACACCTTC. It translates to CASSLALLRTGGGYGYTF.

The CDR3 region is CASSQDWRSSYNEQFF. CDR3 nucleotides: TGTGCCAGCAGCCAAGATTGGAGGAGCTCCTACAATGAGCAGTTCTTC. The rearrangement links TRBV4-2 to TRBJ2-1; D is perhaps TRBD2 (5 bases). CDR1 is LGHNA, CDR2 YNFKEQ, per germline. CDR3 length: 16 amino acids. Trimming removed 0 bases at V and 0 bases at J, with 9 bases between.